This entry concerns a single T cell receptor (beta chain). Its cognate antigen is unknown. Using a constant-region primer together with ProtoScript II reverse transcriptase, TCR beta cDNA was made from approximately 500 ng of total RNA. ARM-PCR was slightly modified, and three nested multiplex PCR rounds with it gave rise to the TCR beta libraries. A C-beta reverse primer was combined with TRBV1-TRBV30 forward primers in the first two PCR rounds, and each round had approximately 9 cycles. One entry per CDR3 protein, called by TCRdb with MiXCR from the multiplex PCR reads. There are 120,000 or so distinct CDR3 sequences in the sample; 55% to 65% occur only once, and around 9.3% lies in the top ten. The CDR3 loop spans 16 amino acids. Looked up from germline, CDR1 is MDHEN and CDR2 is SYDVKM. The germline V and J ends were trimmed by 7 bases and 0 bases, with 16 bases remaining between them. From roughly 21-30 mg of unsorted bulk tissue, DNA and RNA were co-extracted together.

This entry comes from a study of tumor-infiltrating lymphocytes in primary liver carcinoma. Turning to the study itself: Men and women, 30 to 69 years of age, made up the patients. Study-wide results and caveats: Tumor region pairs shared more overlap than did tumor-adjacent and tumor-blood pairs.

The chain links TRBV28 to TRBJ2-1; perhaps TRBD2 as D (6 bases). Input material: liver tumor tissue from sampling region 1. Regarding subset: tumor region T1, superior pole. This clonotype was obtained from an older woman with primary liver carcinoma and hepatitis B virus infection. Here the CDR3 DNA reads TGTGCCAGCACCCCCGTTGGGGGGAGCTCCTACAATGAGCAGTTCTTC. Protein: CASTPVGGSSYNEQFF.